The 10 T cell receptor beta chains below come from one sample, sequenced in a study of T cells after yellow fever vaccination. TCRdb redid the calling of the 5' RACE reads with MiXCR, one entry per CDR3 protein. The sample holds under 500,000 distinct CDR3 sequences, around 19% seen once. Sequenced material: PBMCs, taken before the yellow fever booster vaccination. Every receptor here comes from a man younger than 35 who received the YFV17D yellow fever vaccine.

This chain links TRBV5-1 with TRBJ1-1, with 10 bases matching TRBD1. This CDR3 contains 16 residues. Germline V gene lookup returns CDR1 SGHRS and CDR2 YFSETQ. V lost 0 bases to trimming and J lost 3 bases; unmatched junction nucleotides: 5. CDR3 DNA sequence: TGCGCCAGCAGCTTGGGACAGGGGGCGCGCTACACTGAAGCTTTCTTT. It yields the protein CASSLGQGARYTEAFF.

This sequence joins TRBV27 and TRBJ1-4; no definite D call. Germline assignment: CDR1 MNHEY and CDR2 SMNVEV (reference sequence). Trimming cost V 1 base and J 5 bases, with 5 bases left between them. The CDR3 covers 13 residues. CDR3 DNA sequence: TGTGCCAGCAGTTTATGGCGGAATGAAAAACTGTTTTTT. Translating gives CASSLWRNEKLFF.

The CDR3 is CATSRDLGTGDHEQYV. CDR3 nucleotide sequence: TGTGCCACCAGCAGAGATCTTGGGACAGGGGACCACGAGCAGTACGTC. V is TRBV15 and J is TRBJ2-7; TRBD1 matches 10 bases. This CDR3 comprises 16 residues. J was trimmed by 5 bases and V by 0 bases; bases with no gene match: 7. CDR1 is LNHNV and CDR2 is YYDKDF in the germline V gene (reference sequence).

This clonotype has only a few counts. The CDR3 spells CASSPYRSGGYQETQYF. CDR3 DNA: TGTGCCAGCAGTCCCTACCGAAGCGGGGGGTACCAAGAGACCCAGTACTTC. This rearrangement joins TRBV28 to TRBJ2-5; 9 bases are a match to TRBD2. Germline CDR1 MDHEN, CDR2 SYDVKM. The CDR3 loop spans 17 amino acids. The ends lost 5 bases at V and 0 bases at J; junction bases unmatched: 10.

This chain uses TRBV20-1 with TRBJ1-1; D unresolved. The germline V gene encodes CDR1 DFQATT and CDR2 SNEGSKA (reference sequence). The CDR3 sequence is 11 residues long. V lost 2 bases and J 3 bases, leaving 4 bases between the germline ends. This chain's CDR3 is CSARWDTEAFF. CDR3 DNA sequence: TGCAGTGCTAGATGGGACACTGAAGCTTTCTTT.

This chain joins TRBV19 and TRBJ1-1; 7 positions agree with TRBD1. Germline trimming cut 9 bases from V and 0 bases from J; bases unmatched to any gene: 7. The CDR3 contains 14 residues. CDR1 and CDR2 from the germline V gene are LNHDA and SQIVND (reference sequence). The CDR3 DNA reads as TGTGCCAGCTGGACAGGAAACATGAACACTGAAGCTTTCTTT. It encodes CASWTGNMNTEAFF.

This clonotype was seen a handful of times. The rearrangement uses TRBV12-3 or TRBV12-4 and TRBJ2-1, with D possibly being TRBD1 (6 bases). V was pared by 3 bases and J by 0 bases, with 9 bases between. The CDR3 sequence is 15 residues long. The CDR3 nucleotides read TGTGCCAGCAGTTTTGGACAGCGCTCCTACAATGAGCAGTTCTTC. This gives the protein CASSFGQRSYNEQFF.

The J gene is TRBJ1-2, the V gene TRBV6-2 or TRBV6-3; D is perhaps TRBD1 (6 bases). Trimming stripped 6 bases from V and 8 bases from J, with 13 bases between. The length of the CDR3 is 12 residues. Looked up from germline, CDR1 is MNHEY and CDR2 is SVGEGT. Here the CDR3 reads CASSSDSAGYTF. For the CDR3, the DNA is TGTGCCAGCAGCTCGGACAGTGCGGGCTACACCTTC.

The rearrangement uses TRBV7-3 and TRBJ2-3, with D possibly TRBD1 on 5 matching bases. V was pared by 5 bases and J by 4 bases, with 13 bases between. Germline V gene lookup returns CDR1 SGHTA and CDR2 FQGTGA. This CDR3 comprises 14 residues. CDR3 in DNA: TGTGCCAGCAGCCAAGGCTCAGGGCCAGATACGCAGTATTTT. As protein: CASSQGSGPDTQYF.

The table lists this clonotype with a few counts. The rearrangement uses TRBV27 and TRBJ1-2; D gene uncertain. Trimming pared 5 bases from V and 7 bases from J, leaving 11 bases between. The CDR3 is 12 residues long. CDR1 and CDR2 (germline): MNHEY, SMNVEV (reference sequence). The CDR3 DNA follows: TGTGCCAGCAGTACACGCGGCGTTGGCTACACCTTC. Its protein product is CASSTRGVGYTF.